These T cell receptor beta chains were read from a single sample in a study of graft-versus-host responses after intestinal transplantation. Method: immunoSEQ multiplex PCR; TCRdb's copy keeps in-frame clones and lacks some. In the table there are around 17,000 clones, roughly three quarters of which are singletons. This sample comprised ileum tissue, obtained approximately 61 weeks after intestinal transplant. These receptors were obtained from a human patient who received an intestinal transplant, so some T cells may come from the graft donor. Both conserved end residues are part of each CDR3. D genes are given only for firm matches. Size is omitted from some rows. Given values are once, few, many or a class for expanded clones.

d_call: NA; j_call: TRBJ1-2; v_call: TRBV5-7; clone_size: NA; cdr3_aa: CASSLAGGALGGSTF; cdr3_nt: TGTGCCAGCAGCTTGGCTGGAGGCGCGTTGGGTGGATCCACCTTC
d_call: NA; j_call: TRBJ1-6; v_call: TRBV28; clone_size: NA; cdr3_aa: CASSPPFSPLHF; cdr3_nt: TGTGCCAGCAGTCCCCCGTTCTCACCCCTCCACTTT
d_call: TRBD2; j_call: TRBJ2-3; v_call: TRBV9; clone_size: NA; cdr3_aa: CASSIPASGPTDTQYF; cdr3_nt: TGTGCCAGCAGCATACCTGCTAGCGGGCCCACAGATACGCAGTATTTT
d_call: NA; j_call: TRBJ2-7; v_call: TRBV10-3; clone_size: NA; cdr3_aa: CAIRADRQQGPYEQYF; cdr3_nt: TGTGCCATCAGGGCGGATCGTCAACAGGGCCCCTACGAGCAGTACTTC
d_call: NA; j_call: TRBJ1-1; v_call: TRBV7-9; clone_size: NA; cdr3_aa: CASSLDGGNTEAFF; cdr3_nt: TGTGCCAGCAGCCTGGACGGGGGGAACACTGAAGCTTTCTTT
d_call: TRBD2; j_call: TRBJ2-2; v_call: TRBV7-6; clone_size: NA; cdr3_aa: CASSLGAGGVTGELFF; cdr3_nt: TGTGCCAGCAGCTTAGGTGCGGGGGGAGTAACCGGGGAGCTGTTTTTT
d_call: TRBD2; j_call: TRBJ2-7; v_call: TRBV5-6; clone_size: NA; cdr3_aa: CASSATGLAGVAYEQYF; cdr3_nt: TGTGCCAGCAGCGCCACAGGTCTAGCGGGAGTTGCCTACGAGCAGTACTTC
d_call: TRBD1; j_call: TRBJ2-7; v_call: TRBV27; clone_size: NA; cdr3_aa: CASSDGTGPTYEQYF; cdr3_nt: TGTGCCAGCAGTGACGGGACAGGGCCAACGTACGAGCAGTACTTC
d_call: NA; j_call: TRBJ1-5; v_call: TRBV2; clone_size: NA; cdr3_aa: CASSTNSNQPQHF; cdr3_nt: TGTGCCAGCTCGACAAATAGCAATCAGCCCCAGCATTTT
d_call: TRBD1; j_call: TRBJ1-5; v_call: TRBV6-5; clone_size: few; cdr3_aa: CASSSGTGSYQPQHF; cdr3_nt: TGTGCCAGCTCGTCAGGGACAGGGTCCTATCAGCCCCAGCATTTT
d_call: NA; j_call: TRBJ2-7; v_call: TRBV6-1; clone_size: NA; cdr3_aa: CASYEFPYEQYF; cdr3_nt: TGTGCCAGCTATGAGTTCCCCTACGAGCAGTACTTC
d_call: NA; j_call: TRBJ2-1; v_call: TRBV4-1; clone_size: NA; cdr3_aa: CASGAPAGGANNEQFF; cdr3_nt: TGCGCCAGCGGGGCACCAGCGGGCGGGGCCAACAATGAGCAGTTCTTC
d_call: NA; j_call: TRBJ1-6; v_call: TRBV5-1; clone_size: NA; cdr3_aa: CASSLAGQTSSYNSPLHF; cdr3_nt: TGCGCCAGCAGCTTGGCCGGACAGACAAGCTCCTATAATTCACCCCTCCACTTT
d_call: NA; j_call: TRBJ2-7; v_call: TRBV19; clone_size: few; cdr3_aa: CASSIASTYEQYF; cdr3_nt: TGTGCCAGTAGTATTGCTAGCACCTACGAGCAGTACTTC
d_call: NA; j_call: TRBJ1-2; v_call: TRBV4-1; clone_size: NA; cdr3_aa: CASSQEDGVLGYTF; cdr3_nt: TGCGCCAGCAGCCAAGAGGACGGAGTTTTGGGCTACACCTTC
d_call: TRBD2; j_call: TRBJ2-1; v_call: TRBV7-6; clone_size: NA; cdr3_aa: CASSPGLSGYNEQFF; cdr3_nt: TGTGCCAGCAGCCCGGGACTATCTGGCTACAATGAGCAGTTCTTC
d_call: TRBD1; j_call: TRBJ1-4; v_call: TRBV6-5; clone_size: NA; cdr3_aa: CASSDTGVPEKLFF; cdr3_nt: TGTGCCAGCAGCGACACAGGGGTGCCTGAAAAACTGTTTTTT
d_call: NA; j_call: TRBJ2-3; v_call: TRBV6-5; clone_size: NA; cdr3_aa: CASSYSSRDTQYF; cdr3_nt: TGTGCCAGCAGTTACTCGAGCAGGGATACGCAGTATTTT
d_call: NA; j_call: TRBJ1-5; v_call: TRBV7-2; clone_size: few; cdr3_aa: CASGIGEGTSNQPQHF; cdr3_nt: TGTGCCAGCGGAATCGGGGAGGGGACGAGCAATCAGCCCCAGCATTTT
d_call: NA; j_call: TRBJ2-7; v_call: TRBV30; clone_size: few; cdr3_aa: CAWEQTYEQYF; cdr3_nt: TGTGCCTGGGAGCAGACCTACGAGCAGTACTTC
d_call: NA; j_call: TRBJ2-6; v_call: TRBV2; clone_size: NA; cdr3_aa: CAGLAWDLSGANVLTF; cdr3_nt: TGTGCCGGACTGGCTTGGGACCTCTCTGGGGCCAACGTCCTGACTTTC
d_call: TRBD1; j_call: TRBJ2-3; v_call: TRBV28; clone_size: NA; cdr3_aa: CAASKDRGVEDTQYF; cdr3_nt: TGTGCCGCCAGCAAGGACAGGGGGGTAGAAGATACGCAGTATTTT
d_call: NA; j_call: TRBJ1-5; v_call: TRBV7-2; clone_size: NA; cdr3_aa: CASSLGLDPQHF; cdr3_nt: TGTGCCAGCAGCTTAGGGTTGGATCCCCAGCATTTT
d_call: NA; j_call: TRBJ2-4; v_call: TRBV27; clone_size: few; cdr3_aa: CASSWGAKNIQYF; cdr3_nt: TGTGCCAGCAGTTGGGGAGCCAAAAACATTCAGTACTTC
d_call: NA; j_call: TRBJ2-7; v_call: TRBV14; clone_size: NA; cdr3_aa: CASSQAADYEQYF; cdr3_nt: TGTGCCAGCAGCCAAGCGGCAGATTACGAGCAGTACTTC
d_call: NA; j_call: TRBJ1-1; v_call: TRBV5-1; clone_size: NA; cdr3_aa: CASNTYPENTEAFF; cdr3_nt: TGCGCCAGCAATACGTACCCGGAGAACACTGAAGCTTTCTTT
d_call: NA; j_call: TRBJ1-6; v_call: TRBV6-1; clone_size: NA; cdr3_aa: CAGREALNSPLHF; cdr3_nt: TGTGCCGGTCGGGAGGCTCTCAATTCACCCCTCCACTTT
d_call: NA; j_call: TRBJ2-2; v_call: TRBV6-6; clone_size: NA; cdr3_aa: CASSAGFDGELFF; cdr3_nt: TGTGCCAGCAGTGCAGGGTTCGACGGGGAGCTGTTTTTT
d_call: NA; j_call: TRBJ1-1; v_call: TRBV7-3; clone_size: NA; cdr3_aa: CASSLNQGLGTEAFF; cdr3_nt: TGTGCCAGCAGCTTAAATCAGGGCCTGGGAACTGAAGCTTTCTTT
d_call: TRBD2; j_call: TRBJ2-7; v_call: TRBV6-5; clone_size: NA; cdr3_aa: CASRTGGYEQYF; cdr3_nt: TGTGCCAGCAGAACGGGGGGCTACGAGCAGTACTTC
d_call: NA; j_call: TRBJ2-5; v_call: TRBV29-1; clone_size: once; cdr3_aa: CSVGNSLVETQYF; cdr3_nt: TGCAGCGTTGGTAACAGTTTGGTAGAGACCCAGTACTTC
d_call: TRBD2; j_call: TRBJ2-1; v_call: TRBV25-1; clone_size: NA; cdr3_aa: CASSESERGHNEQFF; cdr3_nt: TGTGCCAGCAGTGAATCCGAGCGGGGTCACAATGAGCAGTTCTTC
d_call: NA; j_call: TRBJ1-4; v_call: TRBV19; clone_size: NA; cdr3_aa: CASSIPWGEKLFF; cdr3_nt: TGTGCCAGTAGTATCCCGTGGGGCGAAAAACTGTTTTTT